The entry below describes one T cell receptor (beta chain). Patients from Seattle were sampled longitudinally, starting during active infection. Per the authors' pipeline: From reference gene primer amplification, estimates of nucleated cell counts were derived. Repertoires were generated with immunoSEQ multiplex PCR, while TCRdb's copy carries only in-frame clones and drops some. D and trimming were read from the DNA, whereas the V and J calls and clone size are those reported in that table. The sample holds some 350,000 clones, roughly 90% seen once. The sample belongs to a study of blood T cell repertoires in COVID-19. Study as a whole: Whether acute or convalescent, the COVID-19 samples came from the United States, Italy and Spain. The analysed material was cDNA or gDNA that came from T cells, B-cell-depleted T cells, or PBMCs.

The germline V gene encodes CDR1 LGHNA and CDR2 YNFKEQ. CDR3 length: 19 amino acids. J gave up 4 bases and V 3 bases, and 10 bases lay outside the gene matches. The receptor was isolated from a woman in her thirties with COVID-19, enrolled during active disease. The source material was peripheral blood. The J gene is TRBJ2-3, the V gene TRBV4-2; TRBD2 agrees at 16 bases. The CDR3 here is CASSQPGTSGGAGSDTQYF. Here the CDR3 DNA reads TGTGCCAGCAGCCAGCCCGGGACTAGCGGGGGGGCTGGCTCAGATACGCAGTATTTT.